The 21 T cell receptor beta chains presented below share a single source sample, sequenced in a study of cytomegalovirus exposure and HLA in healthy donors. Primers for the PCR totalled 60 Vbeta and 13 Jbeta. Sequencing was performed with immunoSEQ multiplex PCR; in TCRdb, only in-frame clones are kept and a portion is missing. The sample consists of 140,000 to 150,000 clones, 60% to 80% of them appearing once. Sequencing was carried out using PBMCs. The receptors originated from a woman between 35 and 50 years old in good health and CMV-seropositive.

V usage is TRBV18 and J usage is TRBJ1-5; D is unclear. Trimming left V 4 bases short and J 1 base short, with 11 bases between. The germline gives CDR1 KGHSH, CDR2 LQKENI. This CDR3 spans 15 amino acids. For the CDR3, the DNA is TGTGCCAGCTCACTAGGCGGAGTGAGCAATCAGCCCCAGCATTTT. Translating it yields CASSLGGVSNQPQHF.

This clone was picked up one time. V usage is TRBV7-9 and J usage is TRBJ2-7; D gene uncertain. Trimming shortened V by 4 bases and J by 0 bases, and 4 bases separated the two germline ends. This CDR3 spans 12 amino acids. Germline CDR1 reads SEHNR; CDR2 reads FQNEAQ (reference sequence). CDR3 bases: TGTGCCAGCAGCTCCATCTCCTACGAGCAGTACTTC. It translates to CASSSISYEQYF. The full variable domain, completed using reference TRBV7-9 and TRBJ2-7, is DTGVSQNPRHKITKRGQNVTFRCDPISEHNRLYWYRQTLGQGPEFLTYFQNEAQLEKSRLLSDRFSAERPKGSFSTLEIQRTEQGDSAMYLCASSSISYEQYFGPGTRLTVT.

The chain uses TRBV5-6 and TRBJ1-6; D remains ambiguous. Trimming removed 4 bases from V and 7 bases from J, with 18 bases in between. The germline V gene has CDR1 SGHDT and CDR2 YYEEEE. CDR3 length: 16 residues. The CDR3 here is CASSQRMVGSNSPLHF. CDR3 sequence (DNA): TGTGCCAGCAGCCAGCGGATGGTGGGGAGCAATTCACCCCTCCACTTT.

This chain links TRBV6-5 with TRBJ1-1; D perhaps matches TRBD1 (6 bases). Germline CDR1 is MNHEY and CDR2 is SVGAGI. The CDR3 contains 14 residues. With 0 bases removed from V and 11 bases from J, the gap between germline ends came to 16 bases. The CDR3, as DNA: TGTGCCAGCAGTTACTCGGGGTCAGGGGATATGGCTTTCTTT. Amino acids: CASSYSGSGDMAFF.

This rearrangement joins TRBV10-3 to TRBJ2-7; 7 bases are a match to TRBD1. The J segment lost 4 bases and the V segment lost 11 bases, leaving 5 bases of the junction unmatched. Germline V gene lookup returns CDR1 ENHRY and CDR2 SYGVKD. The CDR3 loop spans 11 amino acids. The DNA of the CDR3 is TGTGCCTCAGGACAGGCTTACGAGCAGTACTTC. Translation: CASGQAYEQYF.

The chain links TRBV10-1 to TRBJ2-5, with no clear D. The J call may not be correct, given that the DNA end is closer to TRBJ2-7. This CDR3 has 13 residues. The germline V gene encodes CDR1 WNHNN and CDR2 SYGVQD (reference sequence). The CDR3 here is CASSEPNSYEQYF. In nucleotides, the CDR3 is TGCGCCAGCAGTGAGCCTAACTCCTACGAGCAGTACTTC.

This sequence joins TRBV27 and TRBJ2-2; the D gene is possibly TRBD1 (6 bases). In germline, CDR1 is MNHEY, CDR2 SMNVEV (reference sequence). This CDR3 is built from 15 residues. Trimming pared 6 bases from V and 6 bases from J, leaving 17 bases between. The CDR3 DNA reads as TGTGCCAGCAGCTCGACAGGCCGATCGTCCGGGGAGCTGTTTTTT. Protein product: CASSSTGRSSGELFF.

Here the CDR3 reads CASSVRTGGDTQYF. CDR3 in DNA: TGTGCCAGCAGTGTTCGGACAGGGGGGGATACGCAGTATTTT. The genes are TRBV6-4 and TRBJ2-3; 10 bases are shared with TRBD1. Germline-derived CDR1 and CDR2 are MRHNA and SNTAGT. V gave up 4 bases and J gave up 6 bases; unmatched junction bases: 4. The length of the CDR3 is 14 residues.

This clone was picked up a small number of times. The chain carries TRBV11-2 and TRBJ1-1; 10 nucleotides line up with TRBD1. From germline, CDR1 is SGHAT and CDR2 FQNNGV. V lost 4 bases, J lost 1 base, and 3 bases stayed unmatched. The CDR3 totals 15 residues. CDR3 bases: TGTGCCAGCAGCTCCGGGGACAGGGGGAACACTGAAGCTTTCTTT. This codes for CASSSGDRGNTEAFF. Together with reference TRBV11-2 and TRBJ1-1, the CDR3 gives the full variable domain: EAGVAQSPRYKIIEKRQSVAFWCNPISGHATLYWYQQILGQGPKLLIQFQNNGVVDDSQLPKDRFSAERLKGVDSTLKIQPAKLEDSAVYLCASSSGDRGNTEAFFGQGTRLTVV.

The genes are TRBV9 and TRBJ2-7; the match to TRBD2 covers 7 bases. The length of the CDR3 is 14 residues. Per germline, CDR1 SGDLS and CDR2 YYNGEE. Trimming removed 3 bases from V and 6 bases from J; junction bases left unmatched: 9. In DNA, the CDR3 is TGTGCCAGCAGCGAAGCGGGGTTTGGGGGCGAGCAGTACTTC. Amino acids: CASSEAGFGGEQYF.

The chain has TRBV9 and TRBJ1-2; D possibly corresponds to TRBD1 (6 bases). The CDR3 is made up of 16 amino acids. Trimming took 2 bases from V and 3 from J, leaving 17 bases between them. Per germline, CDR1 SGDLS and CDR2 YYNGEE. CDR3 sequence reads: CASSVDPLQGYYGYTF. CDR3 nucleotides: TGTGCCAGCAGCGTGGACCCCCTACAGGGATACTATGGCTACACCTTC. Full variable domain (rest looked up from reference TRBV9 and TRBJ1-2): DSGVTQTPKHLITATGQRVTLRCSPRSGDLSVYWYQQSLDQGLQFLIQYYNGEERAKGNILERFSAQQFPDLHSELNLSSLELGDSALYFCASSVDPLQGYYGYTFGSGTRLTVV.

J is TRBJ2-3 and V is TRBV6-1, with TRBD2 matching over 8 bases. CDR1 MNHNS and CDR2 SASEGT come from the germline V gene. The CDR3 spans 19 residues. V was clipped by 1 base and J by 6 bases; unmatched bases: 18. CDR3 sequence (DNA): TGTGCCAGCAGTGAAGGACGGGGGGGCCTCTTGGGGCTCTGGGATACGCAGTATTTT. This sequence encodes CASSEGRGGLLGLWDTQYF.

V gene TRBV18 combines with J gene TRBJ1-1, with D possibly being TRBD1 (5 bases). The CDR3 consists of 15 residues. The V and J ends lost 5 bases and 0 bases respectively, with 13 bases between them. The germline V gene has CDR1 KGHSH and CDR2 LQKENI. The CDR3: CASSGGDRVNTEAFF. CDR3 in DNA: TGTGCCAGCTCAGGAGGGGATCGGGTGAACACTGAAGCTTTCTTT.

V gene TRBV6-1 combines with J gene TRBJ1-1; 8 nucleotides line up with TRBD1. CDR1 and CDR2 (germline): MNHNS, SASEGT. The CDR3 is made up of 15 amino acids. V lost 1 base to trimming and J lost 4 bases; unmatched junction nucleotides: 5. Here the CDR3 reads CASSEVQGAATEAFF. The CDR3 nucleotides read TGTGCCAGCAGTGAAGTGCAGGGGGCGGCCACTGAAGCTTTCTTT.

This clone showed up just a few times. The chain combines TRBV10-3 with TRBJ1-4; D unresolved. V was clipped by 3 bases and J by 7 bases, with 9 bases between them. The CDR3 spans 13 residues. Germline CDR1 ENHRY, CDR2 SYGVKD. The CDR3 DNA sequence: TGTGCCATCAGTGACCAGGAGGGTGAAAAACTGTTTTTT. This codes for CAISDQEGEKLFF.

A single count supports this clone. The CDR3 nucleotides read TGTGCTAGTGGTCCAGAATATAATTCACCCCTCCACTTT. Its translation: CASGPEYNSPLHF. This chain joins TRBV12-5 and TRBJ1-6, with no clear D. Trimming pared 5 bases from V and 4 bases from J, leaving 6 bases between. The CDR3 runs 13 residues. Germline assignment: CDR1 LGHNT and CDR2 FRNRAP.

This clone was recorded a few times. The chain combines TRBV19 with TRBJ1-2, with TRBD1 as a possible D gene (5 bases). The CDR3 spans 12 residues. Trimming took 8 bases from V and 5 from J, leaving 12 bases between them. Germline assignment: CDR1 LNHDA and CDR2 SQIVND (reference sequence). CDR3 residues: CASGIDSYGYTF. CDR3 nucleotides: TGTGCCAGTGGGATTGACAGTTATGGCTACACCTTC.

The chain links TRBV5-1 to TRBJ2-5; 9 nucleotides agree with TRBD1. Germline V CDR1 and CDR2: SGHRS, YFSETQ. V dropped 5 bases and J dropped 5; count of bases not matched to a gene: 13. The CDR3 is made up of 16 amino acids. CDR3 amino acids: CASRTNPDRGAETQYF. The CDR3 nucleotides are TGCGCCAGCAGAACGAACCCGGACAGGGGCGCGGAGACCCAGTACTTC.

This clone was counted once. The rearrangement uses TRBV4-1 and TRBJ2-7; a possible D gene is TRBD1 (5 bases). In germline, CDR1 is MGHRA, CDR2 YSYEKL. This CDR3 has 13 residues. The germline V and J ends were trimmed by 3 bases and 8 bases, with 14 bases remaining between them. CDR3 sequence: CASSQELQGKQYF. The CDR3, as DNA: TGCGCCAGCAGCCAGGAACTGCAGGGTAAGCAGTACTTC.

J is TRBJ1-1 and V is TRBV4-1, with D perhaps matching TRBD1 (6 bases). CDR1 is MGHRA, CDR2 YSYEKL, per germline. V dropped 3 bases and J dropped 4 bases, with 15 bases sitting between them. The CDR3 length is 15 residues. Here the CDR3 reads CASSQDTGTSTEAFF. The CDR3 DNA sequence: TGCGCCAGCAGCCAGGACACCGGGACATCCACTGAAGCTTTCTTT.

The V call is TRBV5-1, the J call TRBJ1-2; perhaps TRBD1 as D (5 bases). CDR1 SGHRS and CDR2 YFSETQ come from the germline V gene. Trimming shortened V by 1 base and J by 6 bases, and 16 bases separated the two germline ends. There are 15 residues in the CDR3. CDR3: CASSLPRDSGDGYTF. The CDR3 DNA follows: TGCGCCAGCAGCTTGCCTCGGGACTCAGGTGATGGCTACACCTTC. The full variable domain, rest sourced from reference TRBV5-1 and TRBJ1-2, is KAGVTQTPRYLIKTRGQQVTLSCSPISGHRSVSWYQQTPGQGLQFLFEYFSETQRNKGNFPGRFSGRQFSNSRSEMNVSTLELGDSALYLCASSLPRDSGDGYTFGSGTRLTVV.